Shown below are 20 T cell receptor beta chains from a single sample sequenced in a study of T cells after posttransplantation cyclophosphamide. The method was immunoSEQ multiplex PCR; TCRdb's version includes in-frame clones alone and lacks a portion of them. There are approximately 35,000 clones in the sample, none observed a single time. Sequencing was done on a sample of PBMCs. The receptor source for this set is a woman aged 25 to 45 in good health and a related stem cell transplant donor.

This clone came up a few times. CDR3 coding DNA: TGTGCCAGCAGGCGGGGACAGGGGGCGGTTGAGACCCAGTACTTC. This codes for CASRRGQGAVETQYF. The chain joins TRBV28 to TRBJ2-5; 12 bases fit TRBD1. The germline gives CDR1 MDHEN, CDR2 SYDVKM. The CDR3 length is 15 residues. J lost 5 bases, V lost 6 bases, and 7 bases had no gene match.

There are many counts of this clone. CDR3: CASSKRTTFRDGGSRLRSPLHF. The CDR3 DNA sequence: TGTGCCAGTAGTAAAAGGACAACGTTTCGCGACGGAGGGTCGCGGCTCCGTTCACCCCTCCACTTT. V is TRBV19 and J is TRBJ1-6; maybe TRBD1 (5 bases). Germline assignment: CDR1 LNHDA and CDR2 SQIVND (reference sequence). The CDR3 sequence is 22 residues long. V was clipped by 4 bases and J by 9 bases, with 37 bases between them. Looking up the rest from reference TRBV19 and TRBJ1-6 gives the full variable domain: DGGITQSPKYLFRKEGQNVTLSCEQNLNHDAMYWYRQDPGQGLRLIYYSQIVNDFQKGDIAEGYSVSREKKESFPLTVTSAQKNPTAFYLCASSKRTTFRDGGSRLRSPLHFGNGTRLTVT.

V gene TRBV5-5 combines with J gene TRBJ2-7; TRBD1 aligns across 8 bases. Germline CDR1 is SGHKS and CDR2 is YYEKEE (reference sequence). The CDR3 totals 13 residues. The V segment lost 7 bases and the J segment 4 bases; nucleotides outside the gene matches: 7. This chain's CDR3 is CASALQGAYEQYF. The CDR3 DNA reads as TGTGCCAGCGCGCTCCAGGGGGCGTACGAGCAGTACTTC.

This clone has ten or more counts. The V gene is TRBV20-1, the J gene TRBJ1-3, with TRBD1 as a possible D gene (5 bases). V was cut by 3 bases and J by 7 bases, with 7 bases left in between. This CDR3 spans 11 amino acids. Germline-derived CDR1 and CDR2 are DFQATT and SNEGSKA (reference sequence). The CDR3 sequence is CSARGPNTIYF. CDR3 bases: TGCAGTGCTAGGGGGCCGAACACCATATATTTT.

This clone has at least ten counts. The chain has TRBV10-3 and TRBJ2-6; 9 bases align to TRBD1. This CDR3 contains 17 residues. Germline trimming cut 11 bases from V and 1 base from J; bases unmatched to any gene: 12. Germline V gene sequence: CDR1 ENHRY, CDR2 SYGVKD. The CDR3 is CASWAGTGQSGANVLTF. CDR3 coding DNA: TGTGCCTCATGGGCCGGGACAGGGCAGTCTGGGGCCAACGTCCTGACTTTC.

The chain employs TRBV27 and TRBJ1-2, with a tentative D call TRBD1 (5 bases). V was clipped by 3 bases and J by 7 bases, with 21 bases between them. There are 16 residues in the CDR3. The germline gives CDR1 MNHEY, CDR2 SMNVEV (reference sequence). CDR3 coding DNA: TGTGCCAGCAGTTTTGAGGTCAGGGTAGGGTTTCGTGGCTACACCTTC. Protein sequence: CASSFEVRVGFRGYTF.

The sample holds many counts of this clone. The chain joins TRBV4-1 to TRBJ1-2, with a tentative D call TRBD1 (6 bases). The ends were cut back, 4 bases at V and 4 bases at J, with 16 bases in the middle. The CDR3 is made up of 15 amino acids. Germline CDR1 MGHRA, CDR2 YSYEKL. The CDR3 bases are TGCGCCAGCAGCCCCTCAGGGGTTACCCCCTATGGCTACACCTTC. This translates into CASSPSGVTPYGYTF.

This clone was seen at least ten times. The chain joins TRBV5-4 to TRBJ2-1; D may be TRBD2 (6 bases). The V gene's germline CDR1 is SGHNT and CDR2 YYREEE (reference sequence). The V end was cut by 4 bases, the J end by 10 bases, with 24 bases between. This CDR3 is built from 16 residues. Here the CDR3 reads CASSETPQGGAREQFF. DNA of the CDR3: TGTGCCAGCAGCGAGACCCCACAAGGAGGGGCACGGGAGCAGTTCTTC.

J is TRBJ2-5 and V is TRBV5-1; D might be TRBD2 (7 bases). CDR3 size: 15 residues. CDR1 is SGHRS and CDR2 is YFSETQ in the germline V gene. Trimming pared 1 base from V and 5 bases from J, leaving 15 bases between. CDR3 coding DNA: TGCGCCAGCAGCTTGCAAGGGGGGGCTCGGGAGACCCAGTACTTC. Translating gives CASSLQGGARETQYF.

This rearrangement joins TRBV5-1 to TRBJ2-5; 8 bases match TRBD1. J gave up 3 bases and V 4 bases, and 5 bases lay outside the gene matches. The CDR3 contains 14 residues. Germline V lookup: CDR1 SGHRS, CDR2 YFSETQ. In DNA form, the CDR3 reads TGCGCCAGCAGCGAGGGACAGGCTAAAGAGACCCAGTACTTC. It translates to CASSEGQAKETQYF.

The sample holds many counts of this clone. The chain carries TRBV6-2 or TRBV6-3 and TRBJ1-1, with D possibly being TRBD1 (5 bases). Per germline, CDR1 MNHEY and CDR2 SVGEGT. The CDR3 runs 14 residues. The V gene lost 0 bases and the J gene lost 5 bases, with 10 bases spanning the gap. The DNA for the CDR3 is TGTGCCAGCAGTTACTCGGGGGGATTTACTGAAGCTTTCTTT. Translating gives CASSYSGGFTEAFF.

This clone was recorded a few times. This chain joins TRBV4-3 and TRBJ2-5; 8 bases are shared with TRBD1. The DNA end is a closer match to TRBJ2-7, so the J assignment may be wrong. The germline V gene has CDR1 LGHNA and CDR2 YSLEER. This CDR3 has 16 residues. The CDR3 DNA sequence: TGCGCCAGCAGCCAAGATGCGAAGGACAGGGTATCCGAGCAGTACTTC. Encoded protein: CASSQDAKDRVSEQYF.

This clone was seen ten or more times. The V call is TRBV29-1, the J call TRBJ1-1; 7 nucleotides match TRBD1. The CDR3 has 13 amino acids. V lost 6 bases and J lost 5; bases outside the gene matches: 9. Germline V gene sequence: CDR1 SQVTM, CDR2 ANQGSEA. In DNA form, the CDR3 reads TGCAGCGTCACACAGGGGTCGGGGACTGAAGCTTTCTTT. The encoded protein is CSVTQGSGTEAFF. The full variable domain, completed using reference TRBV29-1 and TRBJ1-1, is SAVISQKPSRDICQRGTSLTIQCQVDSQVTMMFWYRQQPGQSLTLIATANQGSEATYESGFVIDKFPISRPNLTFSTLTVSNMSPEDSSIYLCSVTQGSGTEAFFGQGTRLTVV.

This clone came up many times. The chain links TRBV11-2 to TRBJ1-1, with D uncertain. CDR1 is SGHAT, CDR2 FQNNGV, per germline. The V gene lost 2 bases and the J gene lost 1 base, with 14 bases spanning the gap. The CDR3 spans 16 residues. The CDR3 is CASSLQRGSGNTEAFF. The DNA of the CDR3 is TGTGCCAGCAGCTTACAGCGGGGTTCGGGGAACACTGAAGCTTTCTTT.

This clone was detected many times. The genes are TRBV19 and TRBJ1-5, with D possibly TRBD1 on 5 matching bases. Trimming pared 5 bases from V and 6 bases from J, leaving 20 bases between. The CDR3 has 16 residues. Germline assignment: CDR1 LNHDA and CDR2 SQIVND (reference sequence). The CDR3 region has the DNA TGTGCCAGTAGTCATCATGCAGGGTTTTTGGCTCAGCCCCAGCATTTT. Its protein is CASSHHAGFLAQPQHF.

The rearrangement joins TRBV15 to TRBJ1-5; no clear D. Trimming removed 0 bases at V and 4 bases at J, with 7 bases between. This CDR3 has 14 amino acids. Germline-derived CDR1 and CDR2 are LNHNV and YYDKDF (reference sequence). CDR3 DNA sequence: TGTGCCACCAGCAGAGATCGAGGGAATCAGCCCCAGCATTTT. Translating gives CATSRDRGNQPQHF.

V is TRBV6-4 and J is TRBJ2-3; 8 bases align to TRBD2. This CDR3 has 15 amino acids. Germline V CDR1 and CDR2: MRHNA, SNTAGT. J was trimmed by 3 bases and V by 2 bases; bases with no gene match: 4. In DNA form, the CDR3 reads TGTGCCAGCAGTGACGGTAGCGGGGAAACAGATACGCAGTATTTT. Its protein is CASSDGSGETDTQYF.

This clone was counted ten times or more. The J gene is TRBJ1-2, the V gene TRBV5-1; 8 positions agree with TRBD1. The CDR3 totals 14 residues. The trim removed 5 bases at V and 6 bases at J, leaving 9 bases unmatched. Germline V gene data show CDR1 as SGHRS and CDR2 as YFSETQ. The CDR3: CASRPGGASDGYTF. The CDR3 coding sequence is TGCGCCAGCAGGCCAGGGGGCGCTTCTGATGGCTACACCTTC.

The table lists this clone with a few counts. This rearrangement joins TRBV12-3 or TRBV12-4 to TRBJ1-2; D not certain. V gave up 6 bases and J gave up 6 bases, with 14 bases separating them. The CDR3 consists of 13 residues. In DNA form, the CDR3 reads TGTGCCAGCAGCCCCTCCGGGTGGGATGGCTACACCTTC. This encodes CASSPSGWDGYTF.

Ten or more counts support this clone. This chain connects TRBV12-3 or TRBV12-4 to TRBJ1-6, with 11 bases lining up with TRBD1. V shed 4 bases and J 7 bases; nucleotides not matched to a gene: 9. This CDR3 spans 17 amino acids. The CDR3 sequence is CASSSHRTGGMNSPLHF. The CDR3 bases are TGTGCCAGCAGTTCGCATCGGACAGGGGGCATGAATTCACCCCTCCACTTT.